This T cell receptor beta chain was identified during a study of CD8 T cells in ankylosing spondylitis. Study-wide results and limits: Relatively rare in peripheral blood, disease-linked clones were also CD8+. Typical of ankylosing spondylitis blood, it appeared, was a TCR beta motif of fewer than ten highly homologous variants.

Libraries for TCR beta were made by quantitative 5'-RACE with molecular barcodes. Via MiXCR, TCRdb re-called the 5' RACE reads, giving one row per CDR3 protein. The profile shows over 150,000 distinct CDR3 sequences, 15% to 20% of them singletons. V lost 5 bases and J lost 10; bases outside the gene matches: 8. Germline CDR1 and CDR2: SGHTA and FQGNSA. CDR3 length equals 14 residues. Notes on this clonotype: Its antigen is unidentified.

This receptor was identified in a male donor aged 5-29 years with ankylosing spondylitis or in good health (not recorded which). Sequencing was done on a sample of blood, either unsorted or a sorted T cell fraction (not recorded which). The chain employs TRBV7-2 and TRBJ2-1; the match to TRBD2 covers 10 bases. The CDR3: CASSRRTSGSEQFF. CDR3 nucleotides: TGTGCCAGCAGCCGACGGACTAGCGGAAGCGAGCAGTTCTTC. Full variable domain (outside the CDR3, taken from reference TRBV7-2 and TRBJ2-1): GAGVSQSPSNKVTEKGKDVELRCDPISGHTALYWYRQSLGQGLEFLIYFQGNSAPDKSGLPSDRFSAERTGGSVSTLTIQRTQQEDSAVYLCASSRRTSGSEQFFGPGTRLTVL.